The 20 T cell receptor beta chains given below trace back to one sample, sequenced in a study of blood T cells in healthy people across ages. The use of a sample-barcoded 5' primer and a J-beta primer mix characterized a second PCR of roughly 6 to 11 cycles. TCRdb re-derived calls from the 5' RACE reads in MiXCR, one entry per CDR3 protein. Of roughly 680,000 distinct CDR3 sequences listed, roughly 49% are singletons. The sequenced material came from blood. The receptors were sampled from a woman aged 60 to 75 in good health.

In this sample, this clonotype turned up a few times. The chain carries TRBV27 and TRBJ2-7, with 8 nucleotides matching TRBD2. CDR1 is MNHEY, CDR2 SMNVEV, per germline (reference sequence). CDR3 length: 15 amino acids. J was trimmed by 0 bases and V by 3 bases; bases with no gene match: 4. CDR3 sequence reads: CASSFRGRSSYEQYF. CDR3 coding DNA: TGTGCCAGCAGTTTCCGCGGGAGGAGCTCCTACGAGCAGTACTTC.

The chain recombines TRBV27 with TRBJ2-1; D gene ambiguous. Per the germline V gene, CDR1 is MNHEY and CDR2 is SMNVEV (reference sequence). This CDR3 is built from 14 residues. Trimming pared 5 bases from V and 9 bases from J, leaving 17 bases between. This chain's CDR3 is CASSRDPSRAEQFF. The CDR3, as DNA: TGTGCCAGCAGTCGCGACCCCTCAAGGGCTGAGCAGTTCTTC.

This clonotype was found once. The chain employs TRBV7-7 and TRBJ2-7, with D perhaps given as TRBD1 or TRBD2 (5 bases each). The V and J ends lost 5 bases and 5 bases respectively, with 13 bases between them. Germline values: CDR1 SSHAT, CDR2 FNYEAQ (reference sequence). The CDR3 spans 13 residues. In DNA, the CDR3 is TGTGCCAGCAGCCTGGGGGTTAGTAACGAGCAGTACTTC. Translation: CASSLGVSNEQYF.

A word on this clonotype: The junction departs from the called germline gene at one end, perhaps through a read error. V usage is TRBV4-2 and J usage is TRBJ2-5; D is unresolved. Germline loops: CDR1 LGHNA, CDR2 YNFKEQ. The CDR3 covers 17 residues. CDR3 in DNA: TGTGCCAGCAGCCAAGGAGCCGGGCCTAAAAGGCCAGAGACCCAGTATTTC. It translates to CASSQGAGPKRPETQYF.

The gene calls are TRBV6-2 or TRBV6-3 and TRBJ2-1, with TRBD1 matching over 11 bases. The V gene's germline CDR1 is MNHEY and CDR2 SVGEGT. V lost 7 bases and J lost 8; bases outside the gene matches: 16. The CDR3 consists of 17 residues. CDR3 sequence (DNA): TGTGCCAGCACCAATCCACCGGGACAGGGGGAGTTGGATGAGCAGTTCTTC. Its protein product is CASTNPPGQGELDEQFF.

The chain employs TRBV20-1 and TRBJ2-5; 14 positions agree with TRBD2. Germline loops: CDR1 DFQATT, CDR2 SNEGSKA (reference sequence). The CDR3 is 17 residues long. V shed 5 bases and J 5 bases; nucleotides not matched to a gene: 13. The CDR3 loop is CSAPSLTSGRGRETQYF. In DNA, the CDR3 is TGCAGTGCTCCATCCCTGACTAGCGGGAGGGGCCGGGAGACCCAGTACTTC.

V usage is TRBV20-1 and J usage is TRBJ2-1; 9 bases map to TRBD2. The CDR3 sequence is 14 residues long. Germline V gene sequence: CDR1 DFQATT, CDR2 SNEGSKA (reference sequence). V was clipped by 7 bases and J by 6 bases; unmatched bases: 10. The CDR3 DNA sequence: TGCAGTGGGGATCGGCGGGAGGGGCCCAATGAGCAGTTCTTC. Encoded protein: CSGDRREGPNEQFF.

In this sample, this clonotype turned up many times. The rearrangement links TRBV6-1 to TRBJ2-1; 7 nucleotides agree with TRBD1. This CDR3 spans 13 amino acids. Germline values: CDR1 MNHNS, CDR2 SASEGT. V lost 7 bases, J lost 4 bases, and 4 bases stayed unmatched. The CDR3, as DNA: TGTGCCAGCAATTTGGACAGGTACAATGAGCAGTTCTTC. As protein: CASNLDRYNEQFF.

The chain has TRBV6-1 and TRBJ2-3, with 9 bases lining up with TRBD2. This CDR3 is built from 16 residues. Germline values: CDR1 MNHNS, CDR2 SASEGT. Germline trimming cut 0 bases from V and 0 bases from J; bases unmatched to any gene: 1. The CDR3 sequence is CASSEARGGSTDTQYF. CDR3 sequence (DNA): TGTGCCAGCAGTGAAGCGCGGGGGGGTAGCACAGATACGCAGTATTTT.

The genes are TRBV2 and TRBJ2-3; D gene unclear. This CDR3 has 17 amino acids. The germline V and J ends were trimmed by 2 bases and 7 bases, with 22 bases remaining between them. Germline V gene data show CDR1 as SNHLY and CDR2 as FYNNEI. Here the CDR3 reads CASSERHPGDGTYTQYF. The CDR3 coding sequence is TGTGCCAGCAGTGAACGACACCCGGGTGACGGCACGTATACGCAGTATTTT.

This chain uses TRBV6-2 or TRBV6-3 with TRBJ2-3; 10 bases are a match to TRBD2. Germline-derived CDR1 and CDR2 are MNHEY and SVGEGT. CDR3 size: 16 residues. The junction had 3 bases not matched to a gene; V was cut back by 2 bases and J by 1 base. The CDR3 sequence is CASSYVAGGGTDTQYF. CDR3 nucleotide sequence: TGTGCCAGCAGTTACGTAGCGGGAGGAGGCACAGATACGCAGTATTTT.

This clonotype was counted a few times. The V call is TRBV20-1, the J call TRBJ2-7, with 7 bases that match TRBD2. V shed 6 bases, J shed 6 bases, and the junction held 17 bases outside the gene matches. The CDR3 has 15 residues. Germline CDR1 and CDR2: DFQATT and SNEGSKA (reference sequence). In DNA form, the CDR3 reads TGCAGTGCGCTACTGAGGGGCGGCGGGAGAAGCGAGCAGTACTTC. Translated, it gives CSALLRGGGRSEQYF.

This clonotype was seen a few times. This sequence joins TRBV29-1 and TRBJ2-3; no clear D gene. CDR3 length: 13 amino acids. V gave up 6 bases and J gave up 4 bases, with 14 bases separating them. Germline CDR1 SQVTM, CDR2 ANQGSEA. The CDR3 protein is CSVVGRIADTQYF. Written as DNA, the CDR3 is TGCAGCGTGGTTGGTAGGATAGCAGATACGCAGTATTTT.

This clonotype was seen a handful of times. V and J are TRBV20-1 and TRBJ2-7, with TRBD1 as a possible D gene (6 bases). Between the trimmed V and J ends, which lost 2 bases and 3 bases, there was a span of 14 bases. Looked up from germline, CDR1 is DFQATT and CDR2 is SNEGSKA (reference sequence). The CDR3 has 14 amino acids. The CDR3 reads CSARRYQGSYEQYF. CDR3 DNA sequence: TGCAGTGCTAGAAGATACCAGGGGAGCTACGAGCAGTACTTC.

This clonotype was counted only a few times. The chain couples TRBV5-1 to TRBJ2-1, with 10 bases lining up with TRBD2. CDR1 is SGHRS and CDR2 is YFSETQ in the germline V gene. This CDR3 contains 14 residues. With V trimmed by 3 bases and J by 4 bases, 1 base remained unmatched. As DNA, the CDR3 is TGCGCCAGCAGCTGGGGACTAGCGTACAATGAGCAGTTCTTC. Protein: CASSWGLAYNEQFF.

This clonotype was picked up a small number of times. This chain uses TRBV7-8 with TRBJ2-1; 8 bases are shared with TRBD2. The trim removed 2 bases at V and 0 bases at J, leaving 9 bases unmatched. The CDR3 sequence is 18 residues long. Germline CDR1 is SGHVS and CDR2 is FQNEAQ. CDR3 protein: CASSLWGGSGNSYNEQFF. The CDR3 bases are TGTGCCAGCAGCTTATGGGGAGGTAGCGGGAACTCCTACAATGAGCAGTTCTTC.

This clonotype was seen a few times. This chain uses TRBV6-5 with TRBJ1-2, with 8 bases fitting TRBD1. This CDR3 has 16 amino acids. Germline loops: CDR1 MNHEY, CDR2 SVGAGI. Trimming at V came to 2 bases and at J to 4 bases, leaving 9 bases not matched to a gene. The CDR3 DNA reads TGTGCCAGCAGTTACGAGTCCCTGACAGGGGTCTATGGCTACACCTTC. The encoded protein is CASSYESLTGVYGYTF.

The chain recombines TRBV7-2 with TRBJ2-1, with 7 bases identical to TRBD2. Germline V CDR1 and CDR2: SGHTA, FQGNSA. V gave up 2 bases and J gave up 10 bases; unmatched junction bases: 5. This CDR3 contains 13 residues. Here the CDR3 reads CASSLRGGREQFF. In DNA, the CDR3 is TGTGCCAGCAGCTTAAGGGGCGGGAGAGAGCAGTTCTTC. Using reference TRBV7-2 and TRBJ2-1 for the parts outside the CDR3, the full variable domain is GAGVSQSPSNKVTEKGKDVELRCDPISGHTALYWYRQSLGQGLEFLIYFQGNSAPDKSGLPSDRFSAERTGGSVSTLTIQRTQQEDSAVYLCASSLRGGREQFFGPGTRLTVL.

Remarks on this clonotype: Compared with germline, one end of the junction differs, possibly owing to a read error. The CDR3 DNA sequence: TGTGCTAGCAGCTTAGGGGACGACTCCTACGAGCAGTACTTC. Its translation is CASSLGDDSYEQYF. The gene calls are TRBV7-7 and TRBJ2-7; D possibly matches TRBD1 or TRBD2 (5 bases each). Germline values: CDR1 SSHAT, CDR2 FNYEAQ (reference sequence). The CDR3 length is 14 residues.

This rearrangement joins TRBV20-1 to TRBJ2-3, with D uncertain. V was pared by 4 bases and J by 0 bases, with 8 bases between. Germline lookup yields CDR1 DFQATT and CDR2 SNEGSKA (reference sequence). The length of the CDR3 is 13 residues. CDR3 region: CSATNWSTDTQYF. The CDR3 nucleotides read TGCAGTGCTACGAACTGGAGCACAGATACGCAGTATTTT.